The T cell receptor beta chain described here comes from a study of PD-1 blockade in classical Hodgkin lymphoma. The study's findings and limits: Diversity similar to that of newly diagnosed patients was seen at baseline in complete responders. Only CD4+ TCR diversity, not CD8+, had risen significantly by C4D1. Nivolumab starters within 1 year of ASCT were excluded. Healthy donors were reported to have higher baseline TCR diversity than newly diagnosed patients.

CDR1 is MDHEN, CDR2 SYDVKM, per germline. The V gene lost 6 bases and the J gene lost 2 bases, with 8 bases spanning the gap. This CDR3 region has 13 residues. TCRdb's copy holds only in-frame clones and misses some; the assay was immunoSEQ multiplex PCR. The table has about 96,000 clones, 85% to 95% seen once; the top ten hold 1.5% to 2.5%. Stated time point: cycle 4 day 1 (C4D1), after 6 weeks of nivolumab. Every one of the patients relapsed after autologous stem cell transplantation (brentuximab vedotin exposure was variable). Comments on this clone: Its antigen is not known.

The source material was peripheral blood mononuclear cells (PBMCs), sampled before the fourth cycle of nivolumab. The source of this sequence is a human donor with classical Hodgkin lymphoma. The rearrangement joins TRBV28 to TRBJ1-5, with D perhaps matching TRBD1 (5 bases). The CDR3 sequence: CASSLQGNQPQHF. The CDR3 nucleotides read TGTGCCAGCAGCCTACAGGGCAATCAGCCCCAGCATTTT.